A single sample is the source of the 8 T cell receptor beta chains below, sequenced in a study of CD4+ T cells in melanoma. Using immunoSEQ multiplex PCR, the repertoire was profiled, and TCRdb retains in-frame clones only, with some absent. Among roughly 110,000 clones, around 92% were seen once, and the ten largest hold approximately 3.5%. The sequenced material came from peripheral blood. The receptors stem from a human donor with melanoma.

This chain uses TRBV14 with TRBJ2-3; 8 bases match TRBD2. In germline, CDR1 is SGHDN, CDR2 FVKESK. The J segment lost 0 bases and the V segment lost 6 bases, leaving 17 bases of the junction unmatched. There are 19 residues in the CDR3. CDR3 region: CASSRNLGRLARSTDTQYF. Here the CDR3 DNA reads TGTGCCAGCAGTCGAAACCTGGGGAGACTAGCGCGAAGCACAGATACGCAGTATTTT.

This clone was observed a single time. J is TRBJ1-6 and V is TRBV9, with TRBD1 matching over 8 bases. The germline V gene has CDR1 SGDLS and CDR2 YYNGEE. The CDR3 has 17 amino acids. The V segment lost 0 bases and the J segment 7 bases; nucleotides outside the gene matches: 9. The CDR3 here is CASSVDDRGRGNSPLHF. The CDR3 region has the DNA TGTGCCAGCAGCGTAGACGACAGGGGCCGGGGAAATTCACCCCTCCACTTT.

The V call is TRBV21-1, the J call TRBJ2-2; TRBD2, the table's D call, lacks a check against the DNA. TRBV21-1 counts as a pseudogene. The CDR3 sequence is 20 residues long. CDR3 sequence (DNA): TGTGCCAGCAAACCCTGGGGGACTAGCGGGAGGGCCGTTGGCACCGGGGAGCTGTTTTTT. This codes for CASKPWGTSGRAVGTGELFF.

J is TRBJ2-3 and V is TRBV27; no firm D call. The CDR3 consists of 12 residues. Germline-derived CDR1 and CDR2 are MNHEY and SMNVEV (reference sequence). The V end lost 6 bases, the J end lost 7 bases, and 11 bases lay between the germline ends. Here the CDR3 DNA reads TGTGCCAGCAGCCCGACCTCTAATACGCAGTATTTT. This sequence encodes CASSPTSNTQYF.

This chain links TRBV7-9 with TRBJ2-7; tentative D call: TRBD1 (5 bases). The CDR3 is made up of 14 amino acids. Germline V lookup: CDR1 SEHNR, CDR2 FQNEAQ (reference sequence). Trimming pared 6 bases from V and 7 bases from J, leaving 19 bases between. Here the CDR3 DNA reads TGTGCCAGCAGGAAAGCAGGGTTGTCGTTTGAGCAGTACTTC. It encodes CASRKAGLSFEQYF.

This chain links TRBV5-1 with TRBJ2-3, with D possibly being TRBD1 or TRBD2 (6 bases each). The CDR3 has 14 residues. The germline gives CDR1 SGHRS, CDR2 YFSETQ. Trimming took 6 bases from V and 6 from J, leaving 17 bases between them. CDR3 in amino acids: CASNVGGPGDTQYF. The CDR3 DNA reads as TGCGCCAGCAACGTCGGGGGCCCTGGGGATACGCAGTATTTT.

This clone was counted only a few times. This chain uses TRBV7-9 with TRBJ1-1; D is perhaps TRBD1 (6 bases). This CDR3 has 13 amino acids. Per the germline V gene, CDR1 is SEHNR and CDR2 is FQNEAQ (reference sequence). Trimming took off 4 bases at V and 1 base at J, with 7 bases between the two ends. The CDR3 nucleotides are TGTGCCAGCAGCTGGGGACAGAACACTGAAGCTTTCTTT. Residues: CASSWGQNTEAFF.

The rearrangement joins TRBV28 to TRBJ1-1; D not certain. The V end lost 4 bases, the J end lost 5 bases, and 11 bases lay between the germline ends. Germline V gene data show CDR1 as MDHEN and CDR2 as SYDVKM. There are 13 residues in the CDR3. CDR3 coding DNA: TGTGCCAGCAGTTCCCCTCGTCCAACTGAAGCTTTCTTT. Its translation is CASSSPRPTEAFF.